Below are 4 T cell receptor beta chains sequenced from a single sample in a study of shared clonotypes between healthy human individuals. CD8 cells regarded as naive lacked CD45RO, were positively chosen for CCR7, and omitted terminally differentiated effector memory CD45RA+ cells. Profiling relied on immunoSEQ multiplex PCR, and the TCRdb table lists in-frame clones only, not all of them. The data show about 750,000 clones, about 92% seen once. Sequenced material: naive CD8+ T cells sorted from blood. The receptors derive from a young man in good health.

The chain is built from TRBV4-3 and TRBJ2-7, with 13 nucleotides matching TRBD2. This CDR3 region has 17 residues. The germline gives CDR1 LGHNA, CDR2 YSLEER. The junction had 7 bases not matched to a gene; V was cut back by 5 bases and J by 0 bases. CDR3 protein: CASSTGTSGISSYEQYF. As DNA, the CDR3 is TGCGCCAGCAGCACCGGGACTAGCGGGATCAGCTCCTACGAGCAGTACTTC.

The V call is TRBV5-4, the J call TRBJ2-7; D unclear. V was clipped by 4 bases and J by 5 bases, with 13 bases between them. The CDR3 extends over 13 amino acids. Germline-derived CDR1 and CDR2 are SGHNT and YYREEE (reference sequence). CDR3 loop: CASSIGPPNEQYF. The CDR3 region has the DNA TGTGCCAGCAGCATCGGGCCCCCAAACGAGCAGTACTTC.

The V gene is TRBV7-2, the J gene TRBJ2-5; the match to TRBD2 covers 9 bases. Per the germline V gene, CDR1 is SGHTA and CDR2 is FQGNSA. The length of the CDR3 is 16 residues. V dropped 2 bases and J dropped 4; count of bases not matched to a gene: 8. CDR3 nucleotide sequence: TGTGCCAGCAGCTTATTGGGCGGGAGGGCCTCAGAGACCCAGTACTTC. Protein product: CASSLLGGRASETQYF.

The V call is TRBV7-2, the J call TRBJ1-1, with D possibly matching TRBD1 (6 bases). This CDR3 has 15 residues. Germline CDR1 SGHTA, CDR2 FQGNSA. Between the trimmed V and J ends, which lost 6 bases and 2 bases, there was a span of 16 bases. Here the CDR3 reads CASRKGHLTNTEAFF. For the CDR3, the DNA is TGTGCCAGCAGGAAGGGACACCTCACAAACACTGAAGCTTTCTTT.